The subject of this entry is one T cell receptor beta chain. Its antigen is not identified. Germline values: CDR1 SGHNT, CDR2 YENEEA. V gave up 5 bases and J gave up 4 bases, with 13 bases separating them. This CDR3 is 14 amino acids long. With 10-nucleotide random UMIs included, cDNA was synthesized by 5'RACE. TCRdb independently ran MiXCR on the 5' RACE reads; one entry per CDR3 protein. The table records some 34,000 distinct CDR3 sequences, 1.5% of them present only once. This entry is derived from a study of neurological immune-mediated disorders. Study-level points and caveats: CDR3 amino acid sequences of expanded clones were not shared across subjects, a result suggesting private repertoires in all groups. Phylogenetic grouping assigned the repertoires of 18 of 34 multiple sclerosis patients to a single cluster of related CDR3 sequences. This cluster may be a repertoire-level signature. HTLV-1-associated myelopathy led in TCR clonal expansion, while multiple sclerosis ranked lowest, below healthy controls.

The source is a woman in her twenties or thirties with multiple sclerosis. The chain recombines TRBV11-3 with TRBJ2-3; D uncertain. Sample: PBMCs. The CDR3 DNA reads TGTGCCAGCAGCCCGGACCACTTACCAGATACGCAGTATTTT. It specifies CASSPDHLPDTQYF.